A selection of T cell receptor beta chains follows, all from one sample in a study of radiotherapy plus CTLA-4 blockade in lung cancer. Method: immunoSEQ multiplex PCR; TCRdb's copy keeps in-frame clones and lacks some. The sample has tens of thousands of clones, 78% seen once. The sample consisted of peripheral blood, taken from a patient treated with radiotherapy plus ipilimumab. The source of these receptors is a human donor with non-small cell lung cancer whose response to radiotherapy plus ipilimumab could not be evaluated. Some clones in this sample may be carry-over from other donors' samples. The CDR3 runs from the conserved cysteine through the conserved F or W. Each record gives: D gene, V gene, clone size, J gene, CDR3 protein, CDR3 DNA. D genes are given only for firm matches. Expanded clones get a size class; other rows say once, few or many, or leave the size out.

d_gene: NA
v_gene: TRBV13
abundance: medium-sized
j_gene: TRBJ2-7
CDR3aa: CASSLGRSSYEQYF
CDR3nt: TGTGCCAGCAGCTTAGGCCGGAGCTCCTACGAGCAGTACTTC

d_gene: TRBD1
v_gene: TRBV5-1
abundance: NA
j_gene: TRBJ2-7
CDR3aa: CASSSGTGPSYEQYF
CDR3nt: TGCGCCAGCAGCTCGGGGACAGGACCTTCCTACGAGCAGTACTTC

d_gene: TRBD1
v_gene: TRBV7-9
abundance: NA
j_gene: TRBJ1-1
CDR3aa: CASSSRQGPVELEAFF
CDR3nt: TGTGCCAGCAGCTCCCGACAGGGCCCCGTAGAACTGGAAGCTTTCTTT

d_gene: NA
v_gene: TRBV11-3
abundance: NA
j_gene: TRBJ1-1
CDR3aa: CASSLGGGTNTEAFF
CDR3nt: TGTGCCAGCAGTTTGGGGGGGGGCACGAACACTGAAGCTTTCTTT

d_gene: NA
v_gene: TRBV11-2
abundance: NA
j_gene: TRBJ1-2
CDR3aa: CASSLAEGAYGYTF
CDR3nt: TGTGCCAGCAGCTTAGCTGAAGGGGCCTATGGCTACACCTTC

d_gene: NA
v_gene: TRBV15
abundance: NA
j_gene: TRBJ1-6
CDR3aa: CATSRDLGGDSPLHF
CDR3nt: TGTGCCACCAGCAGAGATCTAGGGGGGGATTCACCCCTCCACTTT

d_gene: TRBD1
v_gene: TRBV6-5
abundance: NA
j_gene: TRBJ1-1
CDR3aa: CASTDRGLGNTEAFF
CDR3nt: TGTGCCAGTACAGACAGGGGGCTTGGGAACACTGAAGCTTTCTTT

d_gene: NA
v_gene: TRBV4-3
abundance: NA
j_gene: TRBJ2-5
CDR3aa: CASSQTGVDETQYF
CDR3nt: TGCGCCAGCAGCCAAACGGGGGTGGATGAGACCCAGTACTTC

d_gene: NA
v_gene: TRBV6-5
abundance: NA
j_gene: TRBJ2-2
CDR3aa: CAGRAFANTGELFF
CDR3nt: TGTGCTGGAAGAGCGTTTGCGAACACCGGGGAGCTGTTTTTT

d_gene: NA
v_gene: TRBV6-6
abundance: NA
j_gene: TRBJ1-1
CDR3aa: CASSRRNTEAFF
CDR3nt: TGTGCCAGCAGTAGGAGGAACACTGAAGCTTTCTTT

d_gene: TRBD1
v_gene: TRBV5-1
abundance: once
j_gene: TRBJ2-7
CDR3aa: CASSPGTDYPYEQYF
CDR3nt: TGCGCCAGCAGCCCCGGGACAGACTACCCATACGAGCAGTACTTC

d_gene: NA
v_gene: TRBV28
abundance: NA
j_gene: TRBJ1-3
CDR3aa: CASSSSFPSGNTIYF
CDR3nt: TGTGCCAGCAGTTCGTCCTTCCCCTCTGGAAACACCATATATTTT

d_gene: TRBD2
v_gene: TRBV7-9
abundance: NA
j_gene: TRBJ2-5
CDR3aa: CASSSTRSSGEETQYF
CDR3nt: TGTGCCAGCAGCTCTACTCGGTCTAGCGGGGAAGAGACCCAGTACTTC

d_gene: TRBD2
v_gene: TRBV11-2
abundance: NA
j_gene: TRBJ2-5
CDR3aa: CASSSGGGQETQYF
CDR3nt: TGTGCCAGCAGCTCGGGAGGGGGACAAGAGACCCAGTACTTC

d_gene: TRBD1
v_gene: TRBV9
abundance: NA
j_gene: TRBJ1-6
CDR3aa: CASSVGQVYNSPLHF
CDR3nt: TGTGCCAGCAGCGTCGGACAGGTTTATAATTCACCCCTCCACTTT

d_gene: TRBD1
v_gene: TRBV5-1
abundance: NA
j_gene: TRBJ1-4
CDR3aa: CASSLGGQGEEKLFF
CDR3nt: TGCGCCAGCAGCTTGGGGGGACAGGGTGAGGAAAAACTGTTTTTT

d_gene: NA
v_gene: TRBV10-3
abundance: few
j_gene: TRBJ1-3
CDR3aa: CAISESWESGNTIYF
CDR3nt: TGTGCCATCAGTGAGTCGTGGGAGTCTGGAAACACCATATATTTT

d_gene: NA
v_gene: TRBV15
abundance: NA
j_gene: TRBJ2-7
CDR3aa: CATQRRSPNPSYEQYF
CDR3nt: TGTGCCACTCAACGTCGTAGTCCCAACCCATCCTACGAGCAGTACTTC

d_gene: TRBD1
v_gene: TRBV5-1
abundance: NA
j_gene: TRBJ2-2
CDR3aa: CASSTGQGEAGELFF
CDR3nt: TGCGCCAGCAGCACGGGACAGGGGGAGGCCGGGGAGCTGTTTTTT

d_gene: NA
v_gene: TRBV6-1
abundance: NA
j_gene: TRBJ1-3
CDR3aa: CASSLLGASGNTIYF
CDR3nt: TGTGCCAGCAGTTTACTTGGGGCCTCTGGAAACACCATATATTTT

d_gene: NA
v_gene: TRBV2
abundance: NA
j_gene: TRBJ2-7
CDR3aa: CASSEPGGRQYF
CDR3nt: TGTGCCAGCAGTGAACCCGGGGGGCGACAGTACTTC

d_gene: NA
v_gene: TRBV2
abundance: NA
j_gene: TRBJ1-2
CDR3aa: CASVPGPRGGYTF
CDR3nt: TGTGCCAGCGTGCCGGGTCCGAGAGGTGGCTACACCTTC

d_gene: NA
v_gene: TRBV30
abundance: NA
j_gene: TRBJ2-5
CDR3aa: CAWSASSGKPRYF
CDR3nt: TGTGCCTGGAGTGCCTCATCGGGGAAGCCCCGGTACTTC

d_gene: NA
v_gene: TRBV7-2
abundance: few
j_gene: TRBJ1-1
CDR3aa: CASSLIGGAFF
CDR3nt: TGTGCCAGCAGCTTAATCGGGGGAGCTTTCTTT

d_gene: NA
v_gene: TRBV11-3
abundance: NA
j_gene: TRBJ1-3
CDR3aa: CASSLGRAVGNTIYF
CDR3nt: TGTGCCAGCAGCTTAGGGAGGGCGGTAGGAAACACCATATATTTT

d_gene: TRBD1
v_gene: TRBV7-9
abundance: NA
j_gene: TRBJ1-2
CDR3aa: CASSLAGTGELYGYTF
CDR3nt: TGTGCCAGCAGCTTAGCCGGGACAGGGGAGCTCTATGGCTACACCTTC

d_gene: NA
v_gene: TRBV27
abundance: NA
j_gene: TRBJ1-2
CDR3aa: CASSSPDSYGYTF
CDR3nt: TGTGCCAGCAGTTCACCCGACAGCTATGGCTACACCTTC

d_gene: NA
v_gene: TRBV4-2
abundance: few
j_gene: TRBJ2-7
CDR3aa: CASSQGSYSYEQYF
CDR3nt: TGTGCCAGCAGCCAAGGATCCTACTCCTACGAGCAGTACTTC

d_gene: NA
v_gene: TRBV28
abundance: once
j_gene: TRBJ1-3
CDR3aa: CASSLWGGAGNTIYF
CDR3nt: TGTGCCAGCAGTTTATGGGGGGGTGCTGGAAACACCATATATTTT

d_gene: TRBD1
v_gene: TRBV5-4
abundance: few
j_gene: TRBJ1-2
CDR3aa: CASSPPDRDDGYTF
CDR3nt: TGTGCCAGCAGCCCGCCGGACAGGGATGATGGCTACACCTTC

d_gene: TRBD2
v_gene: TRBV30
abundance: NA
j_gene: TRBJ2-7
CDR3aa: CAWNRASGGVYSEQYF
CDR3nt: TGTGCCTGGAATCGAGCTAGCGGGGGGGTATACTCTGAGCAGTACTTC